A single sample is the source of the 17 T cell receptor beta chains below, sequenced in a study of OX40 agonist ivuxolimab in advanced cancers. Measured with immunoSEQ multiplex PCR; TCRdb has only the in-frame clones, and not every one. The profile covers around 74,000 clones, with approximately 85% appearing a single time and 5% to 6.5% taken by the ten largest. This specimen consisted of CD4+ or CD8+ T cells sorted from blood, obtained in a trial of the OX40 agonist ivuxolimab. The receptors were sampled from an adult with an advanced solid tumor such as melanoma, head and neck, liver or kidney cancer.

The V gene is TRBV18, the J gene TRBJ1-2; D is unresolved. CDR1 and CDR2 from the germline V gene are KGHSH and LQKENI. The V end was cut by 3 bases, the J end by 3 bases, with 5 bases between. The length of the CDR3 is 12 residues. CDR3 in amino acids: CASSPRDYGYTF. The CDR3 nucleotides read TGTGCCAGCTCACCCAGAGACTATGGCTACACCTTC. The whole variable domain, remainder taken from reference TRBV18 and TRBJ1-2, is NAGVMQNPRHLVRRRGQEARLRCSPMKGHSHVYWYRQLPEEGLKFMVYLQKENIIDESGMPKERFSAEFPKEGPSILRIQQVVRGDSAAYFCASSPRDYGYTFGSGTRLTVV.

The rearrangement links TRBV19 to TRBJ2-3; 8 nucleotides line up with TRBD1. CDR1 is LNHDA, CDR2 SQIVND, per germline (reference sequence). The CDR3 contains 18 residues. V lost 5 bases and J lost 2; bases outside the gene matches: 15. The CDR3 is CASSLTTGTGFTTDTQYF. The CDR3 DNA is TGTGCCAGTAGTCTCACCACCGGGACAGGATTCACCACAGATACGCAGTATTTT.

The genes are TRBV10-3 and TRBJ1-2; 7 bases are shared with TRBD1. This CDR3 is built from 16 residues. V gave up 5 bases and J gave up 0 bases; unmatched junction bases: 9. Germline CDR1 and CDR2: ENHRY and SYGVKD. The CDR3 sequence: CAISTAGTEANYGYTF. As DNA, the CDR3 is TGTGCCATCAGTACCGCCGGGACAGAAGCTAACTATGGCTACACCTTC.

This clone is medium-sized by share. This chain's CDR3 is CASSLGEAEYYEQYF. DNA for the CDR3: TGCGCCAGCAGCTTGGGGGAAGCGGAGTACTACGAGCAGTACTTC. The chain carries TRBV5-1 and TRBJ2-7; tentative D call: TRBD2 (5 bases). The ends were cut back, 0 bases at V and 3 bases at J, with 13 bases in the middle. Germline values: CDR1 SGHRS, CDR2 YFSETQ. The CDR3 contains 15 residues.

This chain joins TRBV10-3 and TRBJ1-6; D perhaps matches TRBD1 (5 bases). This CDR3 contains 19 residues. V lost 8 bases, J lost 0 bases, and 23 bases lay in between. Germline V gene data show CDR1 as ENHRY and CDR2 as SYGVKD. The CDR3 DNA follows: TGTGCCATCCAAAAAGGAGGGGCCGGCCAGAGCTCCTATAATTCACCCCTCCACTTT. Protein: CAIQKGGAGQSSYNSPLHF.

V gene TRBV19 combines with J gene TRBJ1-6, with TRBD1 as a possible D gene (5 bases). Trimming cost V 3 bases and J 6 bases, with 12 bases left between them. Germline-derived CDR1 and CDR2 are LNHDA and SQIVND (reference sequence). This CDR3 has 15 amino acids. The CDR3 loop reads CASSMRQGSNSPLHF. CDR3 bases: TGTGCCAGTAGTATGCGGCAGGGTAGTAATTCACCCCTCCACTTT.

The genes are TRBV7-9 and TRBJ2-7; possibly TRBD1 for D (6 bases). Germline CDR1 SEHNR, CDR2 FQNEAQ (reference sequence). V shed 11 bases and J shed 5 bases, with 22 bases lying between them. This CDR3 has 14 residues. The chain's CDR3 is CARIRSSKGDEQYF. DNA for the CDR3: TGTGCCCGGATCCGGTCGTCAAAGGGGGACGAGCAGTACTTC.

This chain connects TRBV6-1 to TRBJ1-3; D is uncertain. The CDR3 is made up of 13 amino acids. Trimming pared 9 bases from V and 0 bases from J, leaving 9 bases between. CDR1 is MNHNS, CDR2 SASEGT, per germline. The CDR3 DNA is TGTGCCAGTCAGCCTAGCTCTGGAAACACCATATATTTT. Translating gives CASQPSSGNTIYF.

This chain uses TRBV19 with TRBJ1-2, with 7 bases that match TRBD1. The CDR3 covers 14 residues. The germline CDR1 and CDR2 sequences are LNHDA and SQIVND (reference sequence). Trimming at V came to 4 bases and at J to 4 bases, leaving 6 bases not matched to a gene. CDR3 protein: CASSTQTGVYGYTF. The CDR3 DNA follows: TGTGCCAGTAGTACGCAAACAGGGGTCTATGGCTACACCTTC. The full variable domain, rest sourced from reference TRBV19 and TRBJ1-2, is DGGITQSPKYLFRKEGQNVTLSCEQNLNHDAMYWYRQDPGQGLRLIYYSQIVNDFQKGDIAEGYSVSREKKESFPLTVTSAQKNPTAFYLCASSTQTGVYGYTFGSGTRLTVV.

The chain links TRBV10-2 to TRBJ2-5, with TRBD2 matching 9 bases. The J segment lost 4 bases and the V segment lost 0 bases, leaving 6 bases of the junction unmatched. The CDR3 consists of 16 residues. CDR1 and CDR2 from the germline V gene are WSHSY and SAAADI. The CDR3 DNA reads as TGCGCCAGCAGTGAGTCCGGTAGCGGGAGAGGAGAGACCCAGTACTTC. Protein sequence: CASSESGSGRGETQYF.

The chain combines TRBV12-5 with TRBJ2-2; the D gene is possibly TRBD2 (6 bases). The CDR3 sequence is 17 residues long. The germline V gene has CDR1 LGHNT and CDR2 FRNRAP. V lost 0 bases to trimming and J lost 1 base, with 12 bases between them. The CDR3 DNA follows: TGTGCTAGTGGTTTGGTGGCGACTAGTAGGAACACCGGGGAGCTGTTTTTT. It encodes CASGLVATSRNTGELFF.

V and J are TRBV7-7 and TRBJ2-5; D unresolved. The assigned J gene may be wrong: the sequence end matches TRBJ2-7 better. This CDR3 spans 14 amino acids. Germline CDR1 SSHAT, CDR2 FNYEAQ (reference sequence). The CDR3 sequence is CASSLGPLSYEQYF. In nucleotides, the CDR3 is TGTGCCAGCAGCTTAGGACCCTTATCCTACGAGCAGTACTTC.

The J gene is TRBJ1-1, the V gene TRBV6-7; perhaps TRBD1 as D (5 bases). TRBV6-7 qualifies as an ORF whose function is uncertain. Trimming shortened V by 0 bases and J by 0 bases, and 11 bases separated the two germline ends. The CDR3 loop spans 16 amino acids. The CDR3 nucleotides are TGTGCCAGCAGTTACTCGCGGGGGACCATGAACACTGAAGCTTTCTTT. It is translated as CASSYSRGTMNTEAFF.

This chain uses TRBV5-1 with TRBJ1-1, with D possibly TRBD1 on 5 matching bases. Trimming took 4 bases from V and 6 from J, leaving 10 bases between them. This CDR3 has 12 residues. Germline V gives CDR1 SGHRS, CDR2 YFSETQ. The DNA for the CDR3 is TGCGCCAGCAGCCCGGGACCCGCTGAAGCTTTCTTT. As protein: CASSPGPAEAFF.

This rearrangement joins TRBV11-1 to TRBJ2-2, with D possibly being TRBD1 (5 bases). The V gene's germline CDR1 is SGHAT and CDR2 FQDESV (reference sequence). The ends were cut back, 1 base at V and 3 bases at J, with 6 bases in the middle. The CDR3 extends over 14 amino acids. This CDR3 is CASSLVGDTGELFF. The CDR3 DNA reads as TGTGCCAGCAGCTTAGTAGGGGACACCGGGGAGCTGTTTTTT.

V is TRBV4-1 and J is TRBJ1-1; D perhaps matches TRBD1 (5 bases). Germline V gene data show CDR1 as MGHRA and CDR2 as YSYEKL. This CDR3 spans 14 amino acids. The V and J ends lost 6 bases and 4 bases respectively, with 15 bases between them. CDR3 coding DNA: TGCGCCAGCAGGTGGTTGGGAGGGGCCACTGAAGCTTTCTTT. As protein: CASRWLGGATEAFF.

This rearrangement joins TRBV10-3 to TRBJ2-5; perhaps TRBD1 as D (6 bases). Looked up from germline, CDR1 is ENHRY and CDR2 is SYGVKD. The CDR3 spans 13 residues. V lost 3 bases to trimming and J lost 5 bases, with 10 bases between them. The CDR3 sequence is CAISDQGLETQYF. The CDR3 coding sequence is TGTGCCATCAGTGATCAGGGGTTGGAGACCCAGTACTTC.